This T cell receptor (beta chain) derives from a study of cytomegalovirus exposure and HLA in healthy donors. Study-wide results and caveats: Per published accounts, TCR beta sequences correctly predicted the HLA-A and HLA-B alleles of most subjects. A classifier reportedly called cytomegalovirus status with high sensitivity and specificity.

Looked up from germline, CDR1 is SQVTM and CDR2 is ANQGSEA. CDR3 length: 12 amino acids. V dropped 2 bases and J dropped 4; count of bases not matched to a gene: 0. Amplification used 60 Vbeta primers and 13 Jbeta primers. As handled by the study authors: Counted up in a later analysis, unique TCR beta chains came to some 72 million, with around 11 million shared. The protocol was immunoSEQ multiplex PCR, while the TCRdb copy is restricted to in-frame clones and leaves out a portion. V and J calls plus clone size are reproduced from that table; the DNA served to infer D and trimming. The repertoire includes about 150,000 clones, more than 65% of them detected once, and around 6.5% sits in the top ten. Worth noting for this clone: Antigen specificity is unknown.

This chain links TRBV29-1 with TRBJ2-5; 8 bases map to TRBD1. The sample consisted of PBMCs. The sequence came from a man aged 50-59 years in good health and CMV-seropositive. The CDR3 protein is CSVEQGAETQYF. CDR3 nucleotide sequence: TGCAGCGTTGAACAGGGGGCAGAGACCCAGTACTTC.